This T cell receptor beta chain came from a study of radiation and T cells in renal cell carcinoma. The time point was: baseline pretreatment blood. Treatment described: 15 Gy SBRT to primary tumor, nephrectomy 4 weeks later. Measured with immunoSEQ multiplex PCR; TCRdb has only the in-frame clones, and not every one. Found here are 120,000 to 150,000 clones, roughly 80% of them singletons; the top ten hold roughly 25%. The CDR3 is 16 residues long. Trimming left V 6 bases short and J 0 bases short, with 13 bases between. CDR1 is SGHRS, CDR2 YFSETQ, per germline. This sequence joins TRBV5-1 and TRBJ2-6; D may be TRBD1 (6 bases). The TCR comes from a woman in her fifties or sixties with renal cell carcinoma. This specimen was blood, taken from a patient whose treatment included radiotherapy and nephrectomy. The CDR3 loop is CASNPGHGSGANVLTF. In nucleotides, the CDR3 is TGCGCCAGCAACCCGGGACATGGCTCTGGGGCCAACGTCCTGACTTTC.